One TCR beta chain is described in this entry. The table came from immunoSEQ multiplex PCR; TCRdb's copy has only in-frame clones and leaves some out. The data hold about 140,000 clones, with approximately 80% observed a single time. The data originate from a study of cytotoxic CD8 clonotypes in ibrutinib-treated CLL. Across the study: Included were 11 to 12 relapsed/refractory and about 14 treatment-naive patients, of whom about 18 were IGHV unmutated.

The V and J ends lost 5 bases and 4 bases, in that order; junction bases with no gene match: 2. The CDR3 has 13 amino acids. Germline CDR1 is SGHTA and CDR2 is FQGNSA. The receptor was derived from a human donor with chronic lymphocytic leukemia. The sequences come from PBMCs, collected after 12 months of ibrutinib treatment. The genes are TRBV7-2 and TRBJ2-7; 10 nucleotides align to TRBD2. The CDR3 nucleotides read TGTGCCAGCAGCGCAGCGGGAGGGTACGAGCAGTACTTC. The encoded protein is CASSAAGGYEQYF.